This TCR beta chain stems from a study of OX40 agonist ivuxolimab in advanced cancers. Some clones are missing from TCRdb's copy, which holds only in-frame ones; the method was immunoSEQ multiplex PCR. The table has about 82,000 clones, over 85% seen once; the top ten hold 0.55% to 0.65%. V lost 10 bases and J 0 bases, leaving 22 bases between the germline ends. Germline V gene data show CDR1 as MNHEY and CDR2 as SMNVEV (reference sequence). The CDR3 spans 18 residues. The input for sequencing was CD4+ or CD8+ T cells sorted from blood, taken in a trial of the OX40 agonist ivuxolimab. The chain is built from TRBV27 and TRBJ2-6, with D perhaps TRBD1 (5 bases). The clonotype comes from an adult with an advanced solid tumor such as melanoma, head and neck, liver or kidney cancer. CDR3 sequence: CATPPDTAYLSGANVLTF. The DNA of the CDR3 is TGTGCCACCCCCCCGGACACCGCGTACCTCTCTGGGGCCAACGTCCTGACTTTC.